This T cell receptor (beta chain) appears in the sequencing data of a study of T cell responses to AZD1222 COVID-19 vaccine. CDR1 is SQVTM, CDR2 ANQGSEA, per germline. The CDR3 has 13 amino acids. Clones were sequenced by immunoSEQ multiplex PCR, and TCRdb holds only the in-frame ones, with some missing. This sample has about 76,000 clones, with roughly 88% found just once. This sequence joins TRBV29-1 and TRBJ1-2; D is perhaps TRBD1 (6 bases). The input for sequencing was peripheral blood, taken on day 0 of AZD1222 vaccination. The source of this sequence is an adult in good health. The CDR3 region has the DNA TGCAGTACAATGGGGGGGGCGAAGGTTGGCTACACCTTC. This translates into CSTMGGAKVGYTF.